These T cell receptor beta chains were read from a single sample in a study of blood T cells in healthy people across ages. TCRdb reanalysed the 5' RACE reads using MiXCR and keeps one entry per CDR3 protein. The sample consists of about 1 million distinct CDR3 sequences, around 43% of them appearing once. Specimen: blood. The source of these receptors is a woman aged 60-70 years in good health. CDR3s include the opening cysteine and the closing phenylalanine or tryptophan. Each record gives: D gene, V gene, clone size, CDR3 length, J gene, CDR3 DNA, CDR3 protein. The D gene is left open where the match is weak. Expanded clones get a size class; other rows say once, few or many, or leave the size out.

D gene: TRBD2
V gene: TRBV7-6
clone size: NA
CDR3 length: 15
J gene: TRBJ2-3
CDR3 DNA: TGTGCCAGCAGCCGAGGACTAGCGCCAGAAGATACGCAGTATTTT
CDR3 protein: CASSRGLAPEDTQYF

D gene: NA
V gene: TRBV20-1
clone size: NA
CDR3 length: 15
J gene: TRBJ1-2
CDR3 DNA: TGCAGTGCTAGCCGAAGCATTCGTGCTAACTATGGCTACACCTTC
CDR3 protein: CSASRSIRANYGYTF

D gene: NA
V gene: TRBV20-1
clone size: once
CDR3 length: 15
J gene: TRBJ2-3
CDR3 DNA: TGCAGTGCTAGAGAGCATGGAGGAGGCACAGATACGCAGTATTTT
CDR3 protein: CSAREHGGGTDTQYF

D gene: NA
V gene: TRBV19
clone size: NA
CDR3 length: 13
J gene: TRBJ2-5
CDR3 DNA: TGTGCCAGTAGTATTGGGCCAGCAGAGACCCAGTACTTC
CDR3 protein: CASSIGPAETQYF

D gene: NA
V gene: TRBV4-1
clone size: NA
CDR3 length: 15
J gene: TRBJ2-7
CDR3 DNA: TGCGCCAGCAGCCAAGTACGCTCAGGGGCGGACGAGCAGTACTTC
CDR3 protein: CASSQVRSGADEQYF

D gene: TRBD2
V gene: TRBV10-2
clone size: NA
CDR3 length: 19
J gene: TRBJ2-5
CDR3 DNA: TGCGCCAGCAGTGAGTCCGGAACTAGCGGGAGCAAAGTAGACAATGAGCAGTACTTC
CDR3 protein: CASSESGTSGSKVDNEQYF

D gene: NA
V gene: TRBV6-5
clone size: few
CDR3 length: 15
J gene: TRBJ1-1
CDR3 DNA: TGTGCCACCAGAGAGGGACCGAACCTGAACACTGAAGCTTTCTTT
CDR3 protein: CATREGPNLNTEAFF

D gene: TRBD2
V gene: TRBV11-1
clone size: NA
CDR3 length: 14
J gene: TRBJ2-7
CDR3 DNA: TGTGCCAGCGGGCAGAGCGGGATGACCTACGAGCAGTACTTC
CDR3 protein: CASGQSGMTYEQYF

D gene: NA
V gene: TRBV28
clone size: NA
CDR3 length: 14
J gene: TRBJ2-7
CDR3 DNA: TGTGCCAGCAGTCTCCTCAAGGGGTTATACGAGCAGTACTTC
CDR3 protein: CASSLLKGLYEQYF

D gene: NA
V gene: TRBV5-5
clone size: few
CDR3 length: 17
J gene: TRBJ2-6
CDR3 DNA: TGTGCCAGCAGCTTGTCGGCTGCGCCCTCTGGGGCCAACGTCCTGACTTTC
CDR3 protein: CASSLSAAPSGANVLTF

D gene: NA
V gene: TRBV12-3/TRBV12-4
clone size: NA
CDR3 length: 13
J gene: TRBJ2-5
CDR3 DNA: TGTGCCAGCAGTTTCGGAACATCAGGTTCCCAGTACTTC
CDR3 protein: CASSFGTSGSQYF

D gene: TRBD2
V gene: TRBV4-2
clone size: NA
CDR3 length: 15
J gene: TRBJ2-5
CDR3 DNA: TGTGCCAGCAACCAAGGTAGCGGGAGTTTTAATGAGCAGTACTTC
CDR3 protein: CASNQGSGSFNEQYF

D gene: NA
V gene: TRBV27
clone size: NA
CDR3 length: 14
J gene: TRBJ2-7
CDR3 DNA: TGTGCCAGCACCGTTTGGGGGCGCTACAATGAGCAGTACTTC
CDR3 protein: CASTVWGRYNEQYF

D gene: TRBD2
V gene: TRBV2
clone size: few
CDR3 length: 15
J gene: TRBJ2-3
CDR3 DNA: TGTGCCAGCCGGCGACTAGCGGGAGGGCCAGATACGCAGTATTTT
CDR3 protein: CASRRLAGGPDTQYF

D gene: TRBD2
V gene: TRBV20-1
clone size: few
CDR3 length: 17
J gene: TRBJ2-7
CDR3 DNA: TGCAGTGCTAGGGACGTAAGGGGGACTAGCGGAACCTACGAGCAGTACTTC
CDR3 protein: CSARDVRGTSGTYEQYF

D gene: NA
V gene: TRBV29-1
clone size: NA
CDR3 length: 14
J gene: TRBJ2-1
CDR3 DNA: TGCAGCGTCGGAGGGCGAAACAACTACAATGAGCAGTTCTTC
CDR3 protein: CSVGGRNNYNEQFF

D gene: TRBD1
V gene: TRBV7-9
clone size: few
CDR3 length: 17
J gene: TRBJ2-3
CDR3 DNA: TGTGCCAGCAGCACCAAAGGACAGGGAGATCCCACAGATACGCAGTATTTT
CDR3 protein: CASSTKGQGDPTDTQYF

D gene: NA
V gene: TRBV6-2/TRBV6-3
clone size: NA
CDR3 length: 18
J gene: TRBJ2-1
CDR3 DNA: TGTGCCAGCAGTTACCCGAATTGGAAAGTGAGCTCCTACAATGAGCAGTTCTTC
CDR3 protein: CASSYPNWKVSSYNEQFF

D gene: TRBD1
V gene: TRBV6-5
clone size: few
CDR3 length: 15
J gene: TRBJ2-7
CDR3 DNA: TGTGCCAGCAGTTCGATTAAGACAGGGTCCTACGAGCAGTACTTC
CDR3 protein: CASSSIKTGSYEQYF

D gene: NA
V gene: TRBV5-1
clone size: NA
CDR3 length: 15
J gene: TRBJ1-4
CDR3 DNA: TGCGCCAGCAGCTTGATAGGTGACCGTAATGAAAAACTGTTTTTT
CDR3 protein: CASSLIGDRNEKLFF

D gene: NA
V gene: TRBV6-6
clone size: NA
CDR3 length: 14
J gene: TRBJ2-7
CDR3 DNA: TGTGCCAGCACTCCCAGGGCGGACCTTTACGAGCAGTACTTC
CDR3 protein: CASTPRADLYEQYF

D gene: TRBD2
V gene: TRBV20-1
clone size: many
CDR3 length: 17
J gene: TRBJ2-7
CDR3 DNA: TGCAGTGCTAGAGACCCATCAGGACTAGCGGGAGGTGGCGAGCAGTACTTC
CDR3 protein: CSARDPSGLAGGGEQYF

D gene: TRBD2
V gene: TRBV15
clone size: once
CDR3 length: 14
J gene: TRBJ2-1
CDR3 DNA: TGTGCCACCAGCAGTCAGGGAGGGTACAATGAGCAGTTCTTC
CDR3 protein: CATSSQGGYNEQFF

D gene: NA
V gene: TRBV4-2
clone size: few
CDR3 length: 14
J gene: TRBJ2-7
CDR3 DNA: TGTGCCAGCAGCCAAGAGGAGATCTCCTACGAGCAGTACTTC
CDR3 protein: CASSQEEISYEQYF

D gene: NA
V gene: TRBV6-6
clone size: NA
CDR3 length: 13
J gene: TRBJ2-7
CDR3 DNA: TGTGCCAGCAGCCCCGGGAACTCCTACGAGCAGTACTTC
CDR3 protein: CASSPGNSYEQYF

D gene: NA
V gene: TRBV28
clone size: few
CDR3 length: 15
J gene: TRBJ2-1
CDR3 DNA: TGTGCCAGCAGTCTCCTACTAGGGCAGAACAATGAGCAGTTCTTC
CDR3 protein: CASSLLLGQNNEQFF

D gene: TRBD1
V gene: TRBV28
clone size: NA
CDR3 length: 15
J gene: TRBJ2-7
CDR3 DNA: TGTGCCAGCACCAAAGAGGGGGCCCTATCCTACGAGCAGTACTTC
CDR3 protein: CASTKEGALSYEQYF

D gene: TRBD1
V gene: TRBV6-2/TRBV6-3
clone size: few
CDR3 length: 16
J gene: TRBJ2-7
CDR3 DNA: TGTGCCAGCAGTTACCGGGGACAGCCGAACCCCTACGAGCAGTACTTC
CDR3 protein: CASSYRGQPNPYEQYF

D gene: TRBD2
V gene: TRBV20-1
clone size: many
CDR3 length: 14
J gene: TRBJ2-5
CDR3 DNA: TGCAGTGCTCAACGGACTAGCGGGGGAGAGACCCAGTACTTC
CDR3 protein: CSAQRTSGGETQYF

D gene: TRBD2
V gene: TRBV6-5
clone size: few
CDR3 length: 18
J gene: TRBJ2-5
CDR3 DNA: TGTGCCAGCAGTTACCTTTATCCTAGCGGGAGGCCGCCTGGTGGGCAGTACTTC
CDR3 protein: CASSYLYPSGRPPGGQYF

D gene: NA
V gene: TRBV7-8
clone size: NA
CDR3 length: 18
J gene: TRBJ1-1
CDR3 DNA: TGTGCCAGCAGCCAATCTCGGGCAGGGTTCCGCACGAACACTGAAGCTTTCTTT
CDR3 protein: CASSQSRAGFRTNTEAFF

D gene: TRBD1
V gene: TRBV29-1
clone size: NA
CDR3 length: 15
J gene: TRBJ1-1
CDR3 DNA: TGCAGCGCTATAATAAACAGGGGGCCCAACACTGAAGCTTTCTTT
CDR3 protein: CSAIINRGPNTEAFF

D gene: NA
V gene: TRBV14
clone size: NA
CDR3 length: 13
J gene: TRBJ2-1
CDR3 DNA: TGTGCCAGCAGCGGGGAGTTGATCAATGAGCAGTTCTTC
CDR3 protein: CASSGELINEQFF

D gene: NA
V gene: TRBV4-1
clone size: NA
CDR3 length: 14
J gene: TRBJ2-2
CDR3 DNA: TGCGCCAGCACTCGGACGGAGAACACCGGGGAGCTGTTTTTT
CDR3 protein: CASTRTENTGELFF

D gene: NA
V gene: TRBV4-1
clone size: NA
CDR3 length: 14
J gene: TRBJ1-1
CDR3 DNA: TGCGCCAGCGCAACACTTCAAGTGAACACTGAAGCTTTCTTT
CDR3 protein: CASATLQVNTEAFF

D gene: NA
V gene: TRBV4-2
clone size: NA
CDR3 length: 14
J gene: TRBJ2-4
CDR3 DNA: TGTGCCAGCAGCCAAACAGGGCAGGCCAACATTCAGTACTTC
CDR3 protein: CASSQTGQANIQYF

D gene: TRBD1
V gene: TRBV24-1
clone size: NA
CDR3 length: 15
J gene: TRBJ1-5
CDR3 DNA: TGTACCACCAGCCGGGGACAGGGAAACAATCAGCCCCAGCATTTT
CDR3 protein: CTTSRGQGNNQPQHF

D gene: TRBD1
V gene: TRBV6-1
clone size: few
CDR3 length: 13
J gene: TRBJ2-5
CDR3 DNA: TGTGCCAGCGGGCCAGGGGGCTGGGAGACCCAGTACTTC
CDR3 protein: CASGPGGWETQYF

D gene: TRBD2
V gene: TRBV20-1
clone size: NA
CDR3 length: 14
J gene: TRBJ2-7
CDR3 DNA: TGCAGTGCGAGTAGCGGGAGCATATCGGGCGAGCAGTACTTC
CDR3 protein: CSASSGSISGEQYF

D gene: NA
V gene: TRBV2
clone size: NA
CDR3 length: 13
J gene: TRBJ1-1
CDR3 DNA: TGTGCCAGCAGTGATGAGCAGAACACTGAAGCTTTCTTT
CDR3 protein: CASSDEQNTEAFF